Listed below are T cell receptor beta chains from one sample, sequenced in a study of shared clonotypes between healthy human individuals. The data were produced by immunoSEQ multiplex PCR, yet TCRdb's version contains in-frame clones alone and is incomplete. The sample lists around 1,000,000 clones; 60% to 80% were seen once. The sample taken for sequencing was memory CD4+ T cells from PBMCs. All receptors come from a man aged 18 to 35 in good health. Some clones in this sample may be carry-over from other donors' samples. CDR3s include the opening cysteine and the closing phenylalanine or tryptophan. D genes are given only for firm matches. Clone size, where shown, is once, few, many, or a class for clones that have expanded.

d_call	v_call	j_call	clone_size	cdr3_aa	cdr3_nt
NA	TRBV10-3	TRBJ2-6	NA	CAISDFGPGANVLTF	TGTGCCATCAGTGATTTCGGACCTGGGGCCAACGTCCTGACTTTC
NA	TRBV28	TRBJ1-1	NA	CASSLQGHTEAFF	TGTGCCAGCAGTTTGCAGGGTCACACTGAAGCTTTCTTT
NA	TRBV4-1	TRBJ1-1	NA	CASSQLNRRGGAGTEAFF	TGCGCCAGCAGCCAACTCAACCGTCGGGGGGGCGCGGGCACTGAAGCTTTCTTT
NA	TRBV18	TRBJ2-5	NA	CASSLTRDGETQYF	TGTGCCAGCTCACTAACCAGGGACGGGGAGACCCAGTACTTC
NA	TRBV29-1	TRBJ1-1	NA	CIVVLTRGRIEAFF	TGCATCGTTGTCCTAACCCGGGGTAGGATTGAAGCTTTCTTT
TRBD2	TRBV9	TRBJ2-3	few	CASSVGLAGGGDTQYF	TGTGCCAGCAGCGTTGGACTAGCGGGAGGAGGAGATACGCAGTATTTT
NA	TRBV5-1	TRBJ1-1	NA	CASSSGSGAAEAFF	TGCGCCAGCAGCTCCGGCTCGGGGGCGGCTGAAGCTTTCTTT
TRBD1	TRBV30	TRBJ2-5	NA	CAWTRDSSETQYF	TGTGCCTGGACCAGGGACAGCTCTGAAACCCAGTACTTC
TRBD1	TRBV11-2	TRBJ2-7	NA	CASSTGQGKTYEQYF	TGTGCCAGCAGCACAGGACAGGGCAAAACCTACGAGCAGTACTTC
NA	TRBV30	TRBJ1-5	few	CAWSQRENQPQHF	TGTGCCTGGAGTCAGCGGGAAAATCAGCCCCAGCATTTT
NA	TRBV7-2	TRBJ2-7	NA	CASSFYGSSYEQYF	TGTGCCAGCAGCTTTTACGGCAGCTCCTACGAGCAGTACTTC
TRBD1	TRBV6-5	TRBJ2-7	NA	CASREYYRGGYEQYF	TGTGCCAGCAGGGAATACTACAGGGGTGGGTACGAGCAGTACTTC
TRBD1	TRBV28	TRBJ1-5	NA	CASSSDRVRDNQPQHF	TGTGCCAGCAGCTCAGACAGGGTTAGAGACAATCAGCCCCAGCATTTT
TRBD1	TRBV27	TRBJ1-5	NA	CASSFRGQGNQPQHF	TGTGCCAGCAGTTTTCGGGGACAGGGCAATCAGCCCCAGCATTTT
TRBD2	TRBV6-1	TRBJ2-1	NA	CASSEGTSGAFYNEQFF	TGTGCCAGCAGTGAAGGGACTAGCGGGGCGTTTTACAATGAGCAGTTCTTC
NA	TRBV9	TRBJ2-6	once	CASSVGVRRSGANVLTF	TGTGCCAGCAGCGTAGGTGTAAGAAGGTCTGGGGCCAACGTCCTGACTTTC
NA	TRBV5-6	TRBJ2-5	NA	CASSSRTGLETQYF	TGTGCCAGCAGCTCGCGGACGGGTCTGGAGACCCAGTACTTC
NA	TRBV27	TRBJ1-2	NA	CASSPSPPERYGYTF	TGTGCCAGCAGTCCCTCCCCGCCAGAACGCTATGGCTACACCTTC
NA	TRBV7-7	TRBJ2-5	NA	CASSGGEGETQYF	TGTGCCAGCAGCGGGGGAGAGGGGGAGACCCAGTACTTC
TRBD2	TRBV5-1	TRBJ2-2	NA	CASSLSTSGPTGELFF	TGCGCCAGCAGCTTGAGTACTAGCGGCCCCACCGGGGAGCTGTTTTTT
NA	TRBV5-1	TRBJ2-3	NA	CASSLGQQITDTQYF	TGCGCCAGCAGCTTGGGTCAACAGATCACAGATACGCAGTATTTT
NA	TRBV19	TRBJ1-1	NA	CASRNLGGRTEAFF	TGTGCCAGTAGAAATCTCGGGGGTCGCACTGAAGCTTTCTTT
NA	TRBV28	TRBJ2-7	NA	CASTIAQISGGGREQYF	TGTGCCAGCACCATCGCTCAAATCTCAGGAGGAGGGCGCGAGCAGTACTTC
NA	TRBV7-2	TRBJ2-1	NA	CASSPGSTVHNEQFF	TGTGCCAGCAGCCCCGGTAGTACAGTCCACAATGAGCAGTTCTTC
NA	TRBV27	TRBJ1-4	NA	CASSYRGPTNEKLFF	TGTGCCAGCAGTTATAGGGGCCCAACTAATGAAAAACTGTTTTTT
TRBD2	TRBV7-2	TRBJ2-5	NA	CASSFRGSWGETQYF	TGTGCCAGCAGCTTCCGCGGGAGTTGGGGAGAGACCCAGTACTTC
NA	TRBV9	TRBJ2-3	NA	CASSEGADTQYF	TGTGCCAGCAGCGAAGGAGCAGATACGCAGTATTTT
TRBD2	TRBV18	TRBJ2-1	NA	CASSPQGPSGTFRNEQFF	TGTGCCAGCTCACCCCAGGGGCCTAGCGGGACGTTTCGCAATGAGCAGTTCTTC
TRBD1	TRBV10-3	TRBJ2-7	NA	CAIRGDSPYEQYF	TGTGCCATCAGGGGGGACAGCCCCTACGAGCAGTACTTC
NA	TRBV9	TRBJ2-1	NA	CASSPRDFSYNEQFF	TGTGCCAGCAGTCCCCGGGACTTTTCCTACAATGAGCAGTTCTTC
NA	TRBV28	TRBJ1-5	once	CVSSLRGQPQHF	TGTGTCAGCAGTTTGAGGGGCCAGCCCCAGCATTTT
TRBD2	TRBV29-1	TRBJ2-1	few	CSVTSGSSEQFF	TGCAGCGTCACTAGCGGGAGTAGTGAGCAGTTCTTC
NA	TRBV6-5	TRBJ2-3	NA	CASSNRLATDTQYF	TGTGCCAGCAGTAACAGATTGGCAACAGATACGCAGTATTTT
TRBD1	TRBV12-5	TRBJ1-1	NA	CASGLVKGANTEAFF	TGTGCTAGTGGTTTGGTAAAGGGGGCGAACACTGAAGCTTTCTTT
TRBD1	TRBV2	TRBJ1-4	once	CASSDGQVNEKLFF	TGTGCCAGCAGCGACGGACAGGTGAATGAAAAACTGTTTTTT
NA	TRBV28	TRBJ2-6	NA	CASSYAGSGANVLTF	TGTGCCAGCAGTTACGCAGGGTCCGGGGCCAACGTCCTGACTTTC
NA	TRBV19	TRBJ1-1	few	CASSYRDTEAFF	TGTGCCAGTAGTTACAGGGACACTGAAGCTTTCTTT
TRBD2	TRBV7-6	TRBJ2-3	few	CASRRLAGRIDTQYF	TGTGCCAGCAGGAGACTAGCGGGACGTATAGATACGCAGTATTTT
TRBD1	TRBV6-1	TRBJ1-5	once	CASSDGTAVRAQHF	TGTGCCAGCAGTGATGGGACAGCGGTTAGAGCCCAGCATTTT